The T cell receptor (beta chain) described here comes from a study of blood T cell repertoires in COVID-19. Overall study: Samples came from the United States, Italy and Spain, spanning acute and convalescent COVID-19.

The authors' processing: Reference gene primers were amplified, and this amplification served to estimate nucleated cell counts. The repertoire was sequenced with immunoSEQ multiplex PCR; TCRdb's copy has only in-frame clones and lacks some. That table is the source of V, J and clone size, and D and trimming were worked out from the DNA. The table records tens of thousands of clones, 65% to 90% of them present only once. The CDR3 covers 15 residues. Germline loops: CDR1 SGHNT, CDR2 YYREEE (reference sequence). Trimming cost V 0 bases and J 8 bases; bases outside gene matches: 9. Sample: peripheral blood. V is TRBV5-4 and J is TRBJ2-7; 9 bases are a match to TRBD1. This receptor was taken from a human donor in a cohort sampled during active COVID-19. CDR3 residues: CASSLGTGVFHKQYF. CDR3 nucleotide sequence: TGTGCCAGCAGCTTGGGGACAGGGGTTTTTCATAAGCAGTACTTC. The whole variable domain, filled in from reference TRBV5-4 and TRBJ2-7, reads ETGVTQSPTHLIKTRGQQVTLRCSSQSGHNTVSWYQQALGQGPQFIFQYYREEENGRGNFPPRFSGLQFPNYSSELNVNALELDDSALYLCASSLGTGVFHKQYFGPGTRLTVT.